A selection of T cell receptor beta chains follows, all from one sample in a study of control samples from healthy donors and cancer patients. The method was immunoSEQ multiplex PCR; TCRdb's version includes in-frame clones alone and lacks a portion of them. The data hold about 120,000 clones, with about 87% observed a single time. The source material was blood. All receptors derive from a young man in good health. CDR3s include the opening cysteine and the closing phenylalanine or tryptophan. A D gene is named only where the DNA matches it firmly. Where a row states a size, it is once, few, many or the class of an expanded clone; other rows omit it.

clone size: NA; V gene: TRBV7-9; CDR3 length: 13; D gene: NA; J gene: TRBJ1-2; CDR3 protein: CASSPPASRGYTF; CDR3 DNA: TGTGCCAGCAGTCCCCCCGCTTCCAGGGGCTACACCTTC
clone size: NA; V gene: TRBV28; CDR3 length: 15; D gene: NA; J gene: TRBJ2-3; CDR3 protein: CASSLPGTLTDTQYF; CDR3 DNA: TGTGCCAGCAGCCTCCCCGGGACCCTCACAGATACGCAGTATTTT
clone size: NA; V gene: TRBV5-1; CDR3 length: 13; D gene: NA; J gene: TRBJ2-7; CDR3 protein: CASSRGGNYEQYF; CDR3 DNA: TGCGCCAGCAGCAGGGGAGGAAACTACGAGCAGTACTTC
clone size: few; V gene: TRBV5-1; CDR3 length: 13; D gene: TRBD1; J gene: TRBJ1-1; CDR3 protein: CASSLGDRGQAFF; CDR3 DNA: TGCGCCAGCAGCTTGGGGGACAGGGGGCAAGCTTTCTTT
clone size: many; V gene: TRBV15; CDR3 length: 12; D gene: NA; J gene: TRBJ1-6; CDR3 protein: CATSSVSGSLHF; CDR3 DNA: TGTGCCACCAGCAGTGTTAGTGGGTCCCTCCACTTT
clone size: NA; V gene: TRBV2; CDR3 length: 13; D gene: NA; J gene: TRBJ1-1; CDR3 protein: CASSTMIPTEAFF; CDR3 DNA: TGTGCCAGCAGTACCATGATCCCCACTGAAGCTTTCTTT
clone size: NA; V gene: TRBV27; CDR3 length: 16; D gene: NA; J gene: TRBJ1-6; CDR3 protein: CASSLGPYEDNSPLHF; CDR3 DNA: TGTGCCAGCAGTTTGGGGCCCTACGAAGATAATTCACCCCTCCACTTT
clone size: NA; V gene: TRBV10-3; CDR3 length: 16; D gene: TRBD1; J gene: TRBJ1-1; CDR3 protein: CAISMAPGGGGTEAFF; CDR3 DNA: TGTGCCATCAGTATGGCCCCAGGGGGGGGTGGCACTGAAGCTTTCTTT
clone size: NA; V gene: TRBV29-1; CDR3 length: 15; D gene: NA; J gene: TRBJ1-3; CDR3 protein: CSVATGAVSGNTIYF; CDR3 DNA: TGCAGCGTTGCCACGGGCGCGGTTTCTGGAAACACCATATATTTT
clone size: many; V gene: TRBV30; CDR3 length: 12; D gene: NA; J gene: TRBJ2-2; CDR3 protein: CAWSVLIGELFF; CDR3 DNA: TGTGCCTGGAGTGTGCTAATCGGGGAGCTGTTTTTT
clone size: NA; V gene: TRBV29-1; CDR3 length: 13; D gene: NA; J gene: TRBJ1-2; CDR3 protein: CSVGWGSNYGYTF; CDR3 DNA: TGCAGCGTTGGTTGGGGATCTAACTATGGCTACACCTTC
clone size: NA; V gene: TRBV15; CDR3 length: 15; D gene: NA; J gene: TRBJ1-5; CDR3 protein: CATSRGRDSNQPQHF; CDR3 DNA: TGTGCCACCAGCAGAGGCAGGGATAGCAATCAGCCCCAGCATTTT
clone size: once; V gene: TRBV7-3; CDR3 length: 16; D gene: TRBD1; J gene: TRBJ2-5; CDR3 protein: CASSLSPGQGAGTQYF; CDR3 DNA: TGTGCCAGCAGCTTGTCTCCGGGACAGGGAGCCGGGACCCAGTACTTC
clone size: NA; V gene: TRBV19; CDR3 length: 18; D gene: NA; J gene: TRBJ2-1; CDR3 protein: CASSSAVLSPMAYNEQFF; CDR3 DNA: TGTGCCAGCTCTTCCGCAGTCCTTTCACCTATGGCCTACAATGAGCAGTTCTTC
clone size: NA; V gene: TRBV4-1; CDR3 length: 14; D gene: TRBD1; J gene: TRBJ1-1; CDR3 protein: CASSPRTGITEAFF; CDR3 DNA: TGCGCCAGCAGCCCCAGGACAGGGATCACTGAAGCTTTCTTT
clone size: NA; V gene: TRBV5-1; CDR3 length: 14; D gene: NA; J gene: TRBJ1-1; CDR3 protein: CASSLDQPDTEAFF; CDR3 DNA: TGCGCCAGCAGCTTGGACCAGCCGGACACTGAAGCTTTCTTT
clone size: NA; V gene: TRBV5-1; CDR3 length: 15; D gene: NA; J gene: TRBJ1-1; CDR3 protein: CASSPWSDRPTEAFF; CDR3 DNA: TGCGCCAGCAGCCCCTGGTCGGACCGGCCCACTGAAGCTTTCTTT
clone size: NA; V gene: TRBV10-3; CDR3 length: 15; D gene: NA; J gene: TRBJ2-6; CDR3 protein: CAISELDSGANVLTF; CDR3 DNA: TGTGCCATCAGTGAGTTGGACTCTGGGGCCAACGTCCTGACTTTC
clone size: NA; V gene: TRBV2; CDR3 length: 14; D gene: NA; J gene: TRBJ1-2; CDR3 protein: CASSVPTLNYGYTF; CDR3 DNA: TGTGCCAGCAGTGTACCAACTTTAAACTATGGCTACACCTTC
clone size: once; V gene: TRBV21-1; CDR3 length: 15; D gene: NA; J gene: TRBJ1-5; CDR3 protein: CASRGRSAGNQPQHF; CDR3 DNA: TGTGCCAGCAGGGGAAGGTCGGCGGGCAATCAGCCCCAGCATTTT
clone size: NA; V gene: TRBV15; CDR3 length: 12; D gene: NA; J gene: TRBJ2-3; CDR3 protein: CATSRDSDTQYF; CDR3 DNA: TGTGCCACCAGCAGAGATTCAGATACGCAGTATTTT
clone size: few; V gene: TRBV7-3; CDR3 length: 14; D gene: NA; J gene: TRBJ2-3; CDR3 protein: CASSPYLSTDTQYF; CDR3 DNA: TGTGCCAGCAGCCCTTATCTGAGCACAGATACGCAGTATTTT
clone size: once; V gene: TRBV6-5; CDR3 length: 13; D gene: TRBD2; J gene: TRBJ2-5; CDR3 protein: CASSSNGGETQYF; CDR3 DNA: TGTGCCAGCAGTTCAAACGGGGGGGAGACCCAGTACTTC
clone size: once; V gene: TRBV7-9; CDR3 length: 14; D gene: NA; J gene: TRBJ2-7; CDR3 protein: CASSLGGVSYEQYF; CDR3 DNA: TGTGCCAGCAGCTTAGGAGGGGTGTCCTACGAGCAGTACTTC
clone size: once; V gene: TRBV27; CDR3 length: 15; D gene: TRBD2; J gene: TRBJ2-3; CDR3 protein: CASSSGLAGTDTQYF; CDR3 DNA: TGTGCCAGCAGTTCGGGACTAGCGGGCACAGATACGCAGTATTTT
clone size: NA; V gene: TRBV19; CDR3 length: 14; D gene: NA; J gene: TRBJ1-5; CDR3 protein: CASSLILSNQPQHF; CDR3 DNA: TGTGCCAGTAGTCTGATCCTGTCAAATCAGCCCCAGCATTTT
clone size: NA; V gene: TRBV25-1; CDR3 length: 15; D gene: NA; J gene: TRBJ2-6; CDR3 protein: CASSEYGSGANVLTF; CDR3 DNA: TGTGCCAGCAGTGAATACGGCTCTGGGGCCAACGTCCTGACTTTC
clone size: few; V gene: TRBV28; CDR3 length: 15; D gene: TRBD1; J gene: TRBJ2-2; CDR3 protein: CASSFHNRGAGELFF; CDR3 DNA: TGTGCCAGCAGTTTTCATAACAGGGGCGCCGGGGAGCTGTTTTTT